This T cell receptor (beta chain) appears in the sequencing data of a study of OX40 agonist ivuxolimab in advanced cancers. Profiling relied on immunoSEQ multiplex PCR, and the TCRdb table lists in-frame clones only, not all of them. The data hold some 19,000 clones, with around two thirds observed a single time. Germline values: CDR1 MNHNY, CDR2 SVGAGI (reference sequence). This CDR3 spans 15 amino acids. Trimming cost V 8 bases and J 1 base, with 15 bases left between them. The sequencing here drew on CD4+ or CD8+ T cells sorted from blood, taken in a trial of the OX40 agonist ivuxolimab. This sequence originates from an adult with an advanced solid tumor such as melanoma, head and neck, liver or kidney cancer. The chain links TRBV6-6 to TRBJ2-1; D is undetermined. CDR3: CASRIPGSSYNEQFF. In DNA, the CDR3 is TGTGCCAGCCGAATCCCTGGGTCGTCCTACAATGAGCAGTTCTTC.